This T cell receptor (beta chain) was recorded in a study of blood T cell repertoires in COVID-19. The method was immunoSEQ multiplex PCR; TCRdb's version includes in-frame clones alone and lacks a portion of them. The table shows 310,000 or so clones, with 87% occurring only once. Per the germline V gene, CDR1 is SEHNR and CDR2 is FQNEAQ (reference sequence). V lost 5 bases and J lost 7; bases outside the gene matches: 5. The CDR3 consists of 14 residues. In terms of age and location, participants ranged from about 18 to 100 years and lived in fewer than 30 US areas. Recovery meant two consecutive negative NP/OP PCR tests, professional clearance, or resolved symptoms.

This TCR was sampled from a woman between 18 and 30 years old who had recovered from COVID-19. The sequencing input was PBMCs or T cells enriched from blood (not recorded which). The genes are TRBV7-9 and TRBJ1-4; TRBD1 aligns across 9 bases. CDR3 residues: CASSKGQGLEKLFF. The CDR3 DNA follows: TGTGCCAGCAGCAAGGGACAGGGCCTTGAAAAACTGTTTTTT.